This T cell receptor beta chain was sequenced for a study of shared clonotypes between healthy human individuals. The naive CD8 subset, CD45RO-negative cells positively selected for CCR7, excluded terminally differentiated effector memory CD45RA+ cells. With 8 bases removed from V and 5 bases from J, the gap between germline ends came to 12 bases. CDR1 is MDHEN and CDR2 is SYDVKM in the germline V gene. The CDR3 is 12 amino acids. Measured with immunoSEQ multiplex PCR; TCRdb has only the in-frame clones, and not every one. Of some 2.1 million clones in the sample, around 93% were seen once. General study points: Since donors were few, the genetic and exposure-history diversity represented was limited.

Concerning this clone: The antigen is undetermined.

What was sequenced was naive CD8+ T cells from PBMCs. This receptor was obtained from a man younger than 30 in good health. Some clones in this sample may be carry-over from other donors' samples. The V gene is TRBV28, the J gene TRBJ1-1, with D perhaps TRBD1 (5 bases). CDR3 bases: TGTGCCAGCGAAGGTGGGGGGACTGAAGCTTTCTTT. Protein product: CASEGGGTEAFF.